This T cell receptor beta chain was captured in a study of glioma-infiltrating T cells. Amplification of TCR alpha and beta CDR3 regions from RNA used iRepertoire nested multiplex PCR. TCRdb independently ran MiXCR on the multiplex PCR reads; one entry per CDR3 protein. In the table there are some 110,000 distinct CDR3 sequences, around 23% of which are singletons. V gave up 2 bases and J gave up 4 bases, with 11 bases separating them. This CDR3 contains 14 residues. Germline assignment: CDR1 SGDLS and CDR2 YYNGEE. Study-wide results and limits: Non-neoplastic patients had below-expected tissue-blood divergence, while all gliomas exceeded expectation.

This clonotype was found many times. Its antigen is unknown. The V gene is TRBV9, the J gene TRBJ2-3; a possible D gene is TRBD2 (6 bases). The receptor comes from a human donor with low-grade glioma or glioblastoma, undergoing nonglioma brain surgery, or in good health (not recorded which). Sequencing was done on a sample of glioma tissue, nonneoplastic brain tissue, or PBMCs (not recorded which). The CDR3, as DNA: TGTGCCAGCAGCGTCCGACTAGTTGCAGATACGCAGTATTTT. As protein: CASSVRLVADTQYF. The variable domain in full, with the rest retrieved from reference TRBV9 and TRBJ2-3, is DSGVTQTPKHLITATGQRVTLRCSPRSGDLSVYWYQQSLDQGLQFLIQYYNGEERAKGNILERFSAQQFPDLHSELNLSSLELGDSALYFCASSVRLVADTQYFGPGTRLTVL.